Listed below are T cell receptor beta chains from one sample, sequenced in a study of glioma-infiltrating T cells after dendritic cell vaccination. Method: immunoSEQ multiplex PCR; TCRdb's copy keeps in-frame clones and lacks some. The sample consists of 55,000 to 75,000 clones, roughly four fifths of them appearing once. The sequences come from blood, collected after dendritic cell vaccination. These receptors all come from a human donor with glioblastoma. CDR3s include the opening cysteine and the closing phenylalanine or tryptophan. The order of the fields is V gene, clone size, D gene, J gene, CDR3 DNA, CDR3 protein. The D gene is left open where the match is weak. Clone size is given for some rows only: seen once, a few or many times, or a class if the clone is expanded.

>TRBV11-2|few|TRBD1|TRBJ2-7
TGTGCCAGCAGCTTAGGGGGCCGACAGGGCTACGAGCAGTACTTC
CASSLGGRQGYEQYF
>TRBV6-5|-|TRBD1|TRBJ1-6
TGTGCCAGCAGTTACGGACAGGGACTTGGTTCACCCCTCCACTTT
CASSYGQGLGSPLHF
>TRBV5-1|once|TRBD2|TRBJ2-2
TGCGCCAGCAGCTTGAGTGCGTCTAGCGGGGGCCTGAACACCGGGGAGCTGTTTTTT
CASSLSASSGGLNTGELFF
>TRBV4-1|-|TRBD1|TRBJ1-5
TGCGCCAGCAGCCAAGCAGACAGGGAGGAAAGTCAGCCCCAGCATTTT
CASSQADREESQPQHF
>TRBV27|few|TRBD1|TRBJ1-6
TGTGCCAGCAGTTTATCTGGGACAGGGGTAATACCCCTCCACTTT
CASSLSGTGVIPLHF
>TRBV6-5|-|-|TRBJ2-1
TGTGCCAGCAGTTACTTACAGGGCGGTGAGCAGTTCTTC
CASSYLQGGEQFF
>TRBV7-8|-|TRBD1|TRBJ1-6
TGTGCCAGCAGCTTAGAGGGGACAGATAATTCACCCCTCCACTTT
CASSLEGTDNSPLHF
>TRBV25-1|-|TRBD1|TRBJ2-3
TGTGCCAGCAGTGGAAACTGGGGACAGGGTTGGGCAGATACGCAGTATTTT
CASSGNWGQGWADTQYF
>TRBV7-9|-|-|TRBJ2-3
TGTGCCAGCAGCCGACCCCAGGCTCCCGGAGATACGCAGTATTTT
CASSRPQAPGDTQYF
>TRBV5-4|-|TRBD2|TRBJ2-1
TGTGCCAGCAGCTTGGCTGGGCGGGGGGGCTCCTACAATGAGCAGTTCTTC
CASSLAGRGGSYNEQFF
>TRBV7-9|once|-|TRBJ1-2
TGTGCCAGCAGTCCCACCGAGAAACCAAATGGCTACACCTTC
CASSPTEKPNGYTF
>TRBV27|-|-|TRBJ1-2
TGTGCCAGCAGTTCCGGGCCGGGACTTAATGGCTACACCTTC
CASSSGPGLNGYTF
>TRBV27|-|TRBD2|TRBJ2-1
TGTGCCACCAACGGACTAGCGGGGCGCAATGAGCAGTTCTTC
CATNGLAGRNEQFF
>TRBV6-4|-|TRBD2|TRBJ2-2
TGTGCCAGCTCGGGACTACTGAACACCGGGGAGCTGTTTTTT
CASSGLLNTGELFF
>TRBV9|-|TRBD2|TRBJ2-2
TGTGCCAGCAGCGTAACTAGCGGGGGTGATGTTCCCGGGGAGCTGTTTTTT
CASSVTSGGDVPGELFF
>TRBV6-6|-|TRBD1|TRBJ1-1
TGTGCCAGCAGCCGTACAGGGGGGACTGAAGCTTTCTTT
CASSRTGGTEAFF
>TRBV7-2|-|-|TRBJ1-2
TGTGCCAGCAGCAGAACGGGACATCGGGGCTACACCTTC
CASSRTGHRGYTF
>TRBV7-9|few|-|TRBJ1-3
TGTGCCAGCAGCTTATGGAGAGGGACATCCGGAAACACCATATATTTT
CASSLWRGTSGNTIYF
>TRBV10-1|few|-|TRBJ1-2
TGCGCCAGCAGTGAGCCCCAGGGCAATTATGGCTACACCTTC
CASSEPQGNYGYTF
>TRBV7-2|once|-|TRBJ2-1
TGTGCCAGCAGCGCAGCCGGGGAGGAGCAGTTCTTC
CASSAAGEEQFF
>TRBV7-2|-|-|TRBJ2-1
TGTGCCAGCAGCTTAGCCGCCGGGACTTACAATGAGCAGTTCTTC
CASSLAAGTYNEQFF
>TRBV29-1|-|TRBD1|TRBJ1-2
TGCAGCACGCCGGGGGACAGGGATGAGCATGGCTACACCTTC
CSTPGDRDEHGYTF
>TRBV10-3|-|TRBD1|TRBJ1-5
TGTGCCATCAGCCCGGCCACAGGGGGCGTGAAGAATCAGCCCCAGCATTTT
CAISPATGGVKNQPQHF
>TRBV6-6|-|-|TRBJ1-1
TGTGCCAGCAGTTACGCCCCTGGACAAGAGGTCTTT
CASSYAPGQEVF
>TRBV19|once|TRBD1|TRBJ1-5
TGTGCCAGTAGTATCGGGACAGGGCAGCCCCAGCATTTT
CASSIGTGQPQHF
>TRBV9|-|TRBD1|TRBJ1-5
TGTGCCAGCAACGGACGGGACAGTCAAAATCAGCCCCAGCATTTT
CASNGRDSQNQPQHF
>TRBV18|medium-sized|-|TRBJ2-7
TGTGCCAGCTCACCAAGAGGGACAAGGACCTACGAGCAGTACTTC
CASSPRGTRTYEQYF
>TRBV11-2|-|TRBD1|TRBJ1-2
TGTGCCAGCAGCTCATATCGGGGGACAGGAAGGAACTATGGCTACACCTTC
CASSSYRGTGRNYGYTF
>TRBV19|-|TRBD2|TRBJ2-7
TGTGCTTGCGGGGCAGGGACTAGCTCCTACGAGCAGTACTTC
CACGAGTSSYEQYF
>TRBV29-1|-|-|TRBJ2-2
TGCAGCTTGCGGGACAGTTACACCGGGGAGCTGTTTTTT
CSLRDSYTGELFF
>TRBV19|-|TRBD1|TRBJ1-1
TGTGCCAGCCGGGACAGGGACAGGTTTGAAGCTTTCTTT
CASRDRDRFEAFF
>TRBV7-9|-|TRBD1|TRBJ2-1
TGTGCCAGCAGCCCCCCCCTACGACAGGGAATCCACAATGAGCAGTTCTTC
CASSPPLRQGIHNEQFF
>TRBV5-1|-|-|TRBJ1-5
TGCGCCAGCAGCGCTGGCGTGACAGGAGGCAATCAGCCCCAGCATTTT
CASSAGVTGGNQPQHF
>TRBV11-3|-|-|TRBJ2-1
TGTGCCAGCAGCTTAGACGACAGGAAAGACAATGAGCAGTTCTTC
CASSLDDRKDNEQFF
>TRBV6-1|-|TRBD2|TRBJ2-7
TGTGCCAGCAGTGAATACGGACTAGCGGGGACCCACGAGCAGTACTTC
CASSEYGLAGTHEQYF
>TRBV6-6|-|TRBD1|TRBJ1-1
TGTGCCAGCAACCAGGACAGGGTAGGGACTGAAGCTTTCTTT
CASNQDRVGTEAFF
>TRBV5-1|once|TRBD1|TRBJ1-5
TGCGCCAGCAGCATAGGGACAGGGGCTCAGCCCCAGCATTTT
CASSIGTGAQPQHF
>TRBV6-5|-|TRBD1|TRBJ2-7
TGTGCCAGCATGTCCCAGGGGGCGGATGAGCAGTACTTC
CASMSQGADEQYF
>TRBV19|-|-|TRBJ1-1
TGTGCCAGTAGTATAGCGGCAGGGGCGACCACTGAAGCTTTCTTT
CASSIAAGATTEAFF
>TRBV6-1|few|-|TRBJ2-7
TGTGCCAGCAGTGAAGTTCGTCCCTACGAGGAGCAGTACTTC
CASSEVRPYEEQYF
>TRBV4-1|-|TRBD1|TRBJ1-1
TGCGCCAGCAGCCAAGCAGCGGACAGGGTGAACACTGAAGCTTTCTTT
CASSQAADRVNTEAFF
>TRBV7-8|-|-|TRBJ1-1
TGTGCCAGCAGCCTGGGACAGAACACTGAAGCTTTCTTT
CASSLGQNTEAFF
>TRBV6-1|-|TRBD2|TRBJ2-5
TGTGCCAGCACCTATAGCGGGGGGGCAGAGACCCAGTACTTC
CASTYSGGAETQYF
>TRBV5-4|-|-|TRBJ1-3
TGTGCCAGCAGCCCAGACAGGACCTCTGGAAACACCATATATTTT
CASSPDRTSGNTIYF
>TRBV19|-|-|TRBJ2-7
TGTGCCAGTAGTCATACAGGGCTCTACGAGCAGTACTTC
CASSHTGLYEQYF
>TRBV5-1|-|TRBD1|TRBJ2-7
TGCGCCAGCACCCCGGCTGGGGGACAGCGAGCCTACGAGCAGTACTTC
CASTPAGGQRAYEQYF
>TRBV7-8|-|-|TRBJ2-5
TGTGCCAGCAGCTTGAGGCAGCTTCAAGAGACCCAGTACTTC
CASSLRQLQETQYF
>TRBV6-1|-|TRBD2|TRBJ2-2
TGTGCCAGCAAAGTTGGCGGGGGGGGTGTCGGGGAGCTGTTTTTT
CASKVGGGGVGELFF